This T cell receptor beta chain is drawn from a study of blood T cells in healthy people across ages. A second PCR, run for about 7 to 11 cycles, used a sample-barcoded 5' primer plus a J-beta primer mix. TCRdb reprocessed the 5' RACE reads via MiXCR and lists one record per CDR3 protein. Altogether 1.4 million to 1.5 million distinct CDR3 sequences are present, 35% to 45% being singletons, with the ten largest covering roughly 8.2%. The study's findings and limits: Older individuals had lower TCR beta diversity per million T cells (the decline was roughly linear).

There are 15 residues in the CDR3. V dropped 1 base and J dropped 2 bases, with 12 bases sitting between them. Germline lookup yields CDR1 SGHVT and CDR2 SQSDAQ. A note on this clonotype: The antigen is not known.

Sequenced: blood. This TCR came from a woman aged 18-29 years in good health. The chain recombines TRBV7-4 with TRBJ2-7; D tentatively fits TRBD1 or TRBD2 (5 bases each). CDR3 in DNA: TGTGCCAGCAGCTTAGTACAGGAGGTGGCCTACGAGCAGTACTTC. Its translation is CASSLVQEVAYEQYF.